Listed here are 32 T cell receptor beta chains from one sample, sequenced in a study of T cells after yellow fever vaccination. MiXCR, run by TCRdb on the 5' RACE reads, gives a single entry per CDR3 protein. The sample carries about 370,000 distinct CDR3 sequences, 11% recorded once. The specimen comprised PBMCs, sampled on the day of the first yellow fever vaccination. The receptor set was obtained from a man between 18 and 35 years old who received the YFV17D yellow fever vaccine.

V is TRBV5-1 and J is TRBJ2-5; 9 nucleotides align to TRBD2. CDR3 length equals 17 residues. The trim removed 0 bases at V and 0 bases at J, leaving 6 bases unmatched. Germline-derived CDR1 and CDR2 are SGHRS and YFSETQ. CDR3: CASSLAIAGADQETQYF. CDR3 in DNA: TGCGCCAGCAGCTTGGCGATAGCGGGGGCCGACCAAGAGACCCAGTACTTC.

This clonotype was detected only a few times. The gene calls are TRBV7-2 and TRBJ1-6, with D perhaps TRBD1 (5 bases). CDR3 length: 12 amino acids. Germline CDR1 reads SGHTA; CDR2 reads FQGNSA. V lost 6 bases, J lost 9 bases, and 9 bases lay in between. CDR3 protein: CASRGGGSPLHF. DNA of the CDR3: TGTGCCAGCAGGGGGGGTGGTTCACCCCTCCACTTT.

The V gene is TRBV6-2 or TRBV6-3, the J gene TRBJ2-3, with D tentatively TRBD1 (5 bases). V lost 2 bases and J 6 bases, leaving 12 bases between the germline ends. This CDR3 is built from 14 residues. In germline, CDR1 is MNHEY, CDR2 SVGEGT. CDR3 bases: TGTGCCAGCAGTTACCCCCCAGGGCTCGATACGCAGTATTTT. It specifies CASSYPPGLDTQYF.

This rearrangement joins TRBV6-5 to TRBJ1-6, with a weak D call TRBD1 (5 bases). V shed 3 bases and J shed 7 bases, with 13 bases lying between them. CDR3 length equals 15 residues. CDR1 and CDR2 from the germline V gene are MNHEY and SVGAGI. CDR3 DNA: TGTGCCAGCAGTTATGGTCAGGGCTCGAATTCACCCCTCCACTTT. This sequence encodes CASSYGQGSNSPLHF.

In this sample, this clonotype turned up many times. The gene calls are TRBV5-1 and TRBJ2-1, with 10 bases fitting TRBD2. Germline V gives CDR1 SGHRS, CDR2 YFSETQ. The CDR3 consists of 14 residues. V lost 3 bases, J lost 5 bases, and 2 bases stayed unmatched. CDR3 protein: CASSSSGGNNEQFF. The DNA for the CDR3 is TGCGCCAGCAGCTCTAGCGGGGGAAACAATGAGCAGTTCTTC. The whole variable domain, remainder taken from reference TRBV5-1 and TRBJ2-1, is KAGVTQTPRYLIKTRGQQVTLSCSPISGHRSVSWYQQTPGQGLQFLFEYFSETQRNKGNFPGRFSGRQFSNSRSEMNVSTLELGDSALYLCASSSSGGNNEQFFGPGTRLTVL.

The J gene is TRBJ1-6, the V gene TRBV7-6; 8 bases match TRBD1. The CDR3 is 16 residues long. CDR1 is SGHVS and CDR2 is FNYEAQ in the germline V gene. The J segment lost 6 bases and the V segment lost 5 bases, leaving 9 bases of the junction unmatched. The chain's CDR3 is CASSPRQGNTNSPLHF. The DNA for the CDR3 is TGTGCCAGCAGCCCCCGACAGGGGAACACTAATTCACCCCTCCACTTT.

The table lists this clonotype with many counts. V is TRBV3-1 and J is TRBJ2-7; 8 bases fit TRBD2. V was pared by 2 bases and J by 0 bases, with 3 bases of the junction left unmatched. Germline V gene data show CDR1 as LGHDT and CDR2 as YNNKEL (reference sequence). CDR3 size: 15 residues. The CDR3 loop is CASSQSSGGSYEQYF. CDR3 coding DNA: TGTGCCAGCAGCCAAAGCAGCGGGGGCTCCTACGAGCAGTACTTC.

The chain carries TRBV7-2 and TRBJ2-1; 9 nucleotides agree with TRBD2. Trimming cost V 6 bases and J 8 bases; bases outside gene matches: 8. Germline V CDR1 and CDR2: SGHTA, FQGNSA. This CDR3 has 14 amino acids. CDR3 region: CASRAGLAGDEQFF. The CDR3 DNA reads TGTGCCAGCAGGGCGGGACTAGCTGGCGATGAGCAGTTCTTC.

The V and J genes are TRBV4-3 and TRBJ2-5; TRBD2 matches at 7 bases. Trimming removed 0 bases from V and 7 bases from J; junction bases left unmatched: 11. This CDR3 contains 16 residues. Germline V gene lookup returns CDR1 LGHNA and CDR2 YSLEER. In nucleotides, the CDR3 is TGCGCCAGCAGCCAAGATTGGACTAGACTTCCGGGGACCCAGTACTTC. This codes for CASSQDWTRLPGTQYF.

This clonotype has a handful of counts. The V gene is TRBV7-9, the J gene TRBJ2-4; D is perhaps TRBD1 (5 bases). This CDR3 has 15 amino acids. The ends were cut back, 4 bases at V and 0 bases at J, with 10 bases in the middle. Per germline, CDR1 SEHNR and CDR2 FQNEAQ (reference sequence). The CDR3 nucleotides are TGTGCCAGCAGCTCCAGACAGTTAGCCAAAAACATTCAGTACTTC. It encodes CASSSRQLAKNIQYF. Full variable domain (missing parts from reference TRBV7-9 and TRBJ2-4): DTGVSQNPRHKITKRGQNVTFRCDPISEHNRLYWYRQTLGQGPEFLTYFQNEAQLEKSRLLSDRFSAERPKGSFSTLEIQRTEQGDSAMYLCASSSRQLAKNIQYFGAGTRLSVL.

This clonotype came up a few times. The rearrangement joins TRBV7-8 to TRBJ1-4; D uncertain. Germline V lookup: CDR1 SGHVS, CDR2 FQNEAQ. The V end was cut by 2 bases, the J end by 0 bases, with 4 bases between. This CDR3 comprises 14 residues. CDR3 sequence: CASSLNPTNEKLFF. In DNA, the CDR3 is TGTGCCAGCAGCTTAAACCCAACTAATGAAAAACTGTTTTTT. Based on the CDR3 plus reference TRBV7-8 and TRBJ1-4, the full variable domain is GAGVSQSPRYKVAKRGQDVALRCDPISGHVSLFWYQQALGQGPEFLTYFQNEAQLDKSGLPSDRFFAERPEGSVSTLKIQRTQQEDSAVYLCASSLNPTNEKLFFGSGTQLSVL.

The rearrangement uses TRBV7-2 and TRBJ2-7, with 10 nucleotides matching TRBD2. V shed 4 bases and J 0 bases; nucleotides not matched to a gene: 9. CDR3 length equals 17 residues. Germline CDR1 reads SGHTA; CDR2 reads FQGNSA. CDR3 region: CASSSLSGGTSSYEQYF. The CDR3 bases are TGTGCCAGCAGCTCCCTTAGCGGGGGGACGAGCTCCTACGAGCAGTACTTC.

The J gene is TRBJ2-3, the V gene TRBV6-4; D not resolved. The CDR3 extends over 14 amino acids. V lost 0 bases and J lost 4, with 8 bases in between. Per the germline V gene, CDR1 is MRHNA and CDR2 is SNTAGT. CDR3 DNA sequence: TGTGCCAGCAGTGACTCTGGAACGGCAGATACGCAGTATTTT. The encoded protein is CASSDSGTADTQYF.

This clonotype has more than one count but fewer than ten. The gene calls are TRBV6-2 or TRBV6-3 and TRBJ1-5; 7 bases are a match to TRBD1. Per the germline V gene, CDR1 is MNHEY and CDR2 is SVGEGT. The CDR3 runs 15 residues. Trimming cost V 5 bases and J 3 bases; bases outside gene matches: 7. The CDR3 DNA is TGTGCCAGCAGTACCCGACAGGGAACCAATCAGCCCCAGCATTTT. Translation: CASSTRQGTNQPQHF.

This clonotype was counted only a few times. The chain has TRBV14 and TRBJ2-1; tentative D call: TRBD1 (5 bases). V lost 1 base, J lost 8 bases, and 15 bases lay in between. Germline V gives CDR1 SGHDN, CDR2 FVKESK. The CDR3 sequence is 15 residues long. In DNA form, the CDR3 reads TGTGCCAGCAGCCAAGTCAGGGCAATCGGTGATGAGCAGTTCTTC. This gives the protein CASSQVRAIGDEQFF.

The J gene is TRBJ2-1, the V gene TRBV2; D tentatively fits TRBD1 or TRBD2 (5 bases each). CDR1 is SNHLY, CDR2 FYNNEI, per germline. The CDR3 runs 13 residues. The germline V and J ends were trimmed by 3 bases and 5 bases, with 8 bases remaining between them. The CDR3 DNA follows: TGTGCCAGCAGTGAGGGGACGGACAATGAGCAGTTCTTC. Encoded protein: CASSEGTDNEQFF.

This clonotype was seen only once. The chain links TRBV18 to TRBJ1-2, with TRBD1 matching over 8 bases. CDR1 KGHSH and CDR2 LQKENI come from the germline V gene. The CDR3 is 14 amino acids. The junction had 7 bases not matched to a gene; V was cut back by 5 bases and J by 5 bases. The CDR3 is CASSADRDGYGYTF. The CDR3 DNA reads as TGTGCCAGCTCAGCGGACAGGGATGGTTATGGCTACACCTTC.

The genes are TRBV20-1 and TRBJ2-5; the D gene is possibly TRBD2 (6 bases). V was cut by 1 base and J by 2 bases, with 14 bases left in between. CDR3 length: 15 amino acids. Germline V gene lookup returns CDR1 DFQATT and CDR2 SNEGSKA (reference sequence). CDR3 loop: CSARGGGVLQETQYF. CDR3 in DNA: TGCAGTGCTAGAGGGGGCGGGGTCTTACAAGAGACCCAGTACTTC.

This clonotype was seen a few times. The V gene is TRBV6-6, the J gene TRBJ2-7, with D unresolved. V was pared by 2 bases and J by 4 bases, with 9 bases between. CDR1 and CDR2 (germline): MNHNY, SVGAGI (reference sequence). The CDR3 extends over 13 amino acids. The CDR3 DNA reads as TGTGCCAGCAGTTACAGGCAGTCTTACGAGCAGTACGTC. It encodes CASSYRQSYEQYV.

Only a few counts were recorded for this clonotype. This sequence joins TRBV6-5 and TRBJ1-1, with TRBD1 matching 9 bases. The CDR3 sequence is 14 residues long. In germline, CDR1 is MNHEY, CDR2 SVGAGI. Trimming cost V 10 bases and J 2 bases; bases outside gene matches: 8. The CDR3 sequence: CATRGTGFNTEAFF. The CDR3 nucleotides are TGTGCCACCCGCGGGACAGGGTTTAACACTGAAGCTTTCTTT.

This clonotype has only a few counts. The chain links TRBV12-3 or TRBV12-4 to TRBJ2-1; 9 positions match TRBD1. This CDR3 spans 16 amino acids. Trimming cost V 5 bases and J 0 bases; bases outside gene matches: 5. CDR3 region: CASSPGTGSSYNEQFF. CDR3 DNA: TGTGCCAGCAGTCCCGGGACAGGGAGCTCCTACAATGAGCAGTTCTTC.

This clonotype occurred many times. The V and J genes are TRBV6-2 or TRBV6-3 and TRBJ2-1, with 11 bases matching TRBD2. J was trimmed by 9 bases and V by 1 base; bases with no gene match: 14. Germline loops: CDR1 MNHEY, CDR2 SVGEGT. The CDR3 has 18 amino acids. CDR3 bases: TGTGCCAGCAGTTACTGGAGCGACGGACTAGCGGGTCTGAGTGAGCAGTTCTTC. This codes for CASSYWSDGLAGLSEQFF.

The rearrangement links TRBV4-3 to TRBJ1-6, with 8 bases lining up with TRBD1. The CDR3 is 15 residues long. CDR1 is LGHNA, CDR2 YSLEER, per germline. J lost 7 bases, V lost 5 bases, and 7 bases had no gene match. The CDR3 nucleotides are TGCGCCAGCAGCGAACGGACAGGGTGGAATTCACCCCTCCACTTT. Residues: CASSERTGWNSPLHF.

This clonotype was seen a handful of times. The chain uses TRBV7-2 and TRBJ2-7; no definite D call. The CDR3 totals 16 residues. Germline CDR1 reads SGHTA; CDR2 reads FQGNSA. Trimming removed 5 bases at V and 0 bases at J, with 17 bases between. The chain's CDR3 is CASSPEGSRSSYEQYF. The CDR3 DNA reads TGTGCCAGCAGCCCAGAAGGCTCCAGATCCTCCTACGAGCAGTACTTC.

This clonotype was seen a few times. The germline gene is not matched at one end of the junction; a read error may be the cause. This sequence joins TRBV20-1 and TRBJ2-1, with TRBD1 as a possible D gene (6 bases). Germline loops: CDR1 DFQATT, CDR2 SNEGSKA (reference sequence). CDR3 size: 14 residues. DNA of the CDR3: TGCAGTGCTCGAGACAGGCATGCCTACAATGAGCAGTTCTTC. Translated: CSARDRHAYNEQFF.

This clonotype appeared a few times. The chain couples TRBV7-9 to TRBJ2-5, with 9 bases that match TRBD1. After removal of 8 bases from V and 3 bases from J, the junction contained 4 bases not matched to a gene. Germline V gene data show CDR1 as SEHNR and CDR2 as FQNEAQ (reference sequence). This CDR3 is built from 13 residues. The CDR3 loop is CASQGQGKETQYF. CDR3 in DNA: TGTGCCAGCCAGGGACAGGGAAAAGAGACCCAGTACTTC.

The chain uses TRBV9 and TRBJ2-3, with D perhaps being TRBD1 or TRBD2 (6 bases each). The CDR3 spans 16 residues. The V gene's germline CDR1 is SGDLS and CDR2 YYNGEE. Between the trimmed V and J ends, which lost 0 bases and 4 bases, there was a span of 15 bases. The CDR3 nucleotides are TGTGCCAGCAGCGTAGAAGGTTCGAGGGGGGCAGATACGCAGTATTTT. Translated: CASSVEGSRGADTQYF.

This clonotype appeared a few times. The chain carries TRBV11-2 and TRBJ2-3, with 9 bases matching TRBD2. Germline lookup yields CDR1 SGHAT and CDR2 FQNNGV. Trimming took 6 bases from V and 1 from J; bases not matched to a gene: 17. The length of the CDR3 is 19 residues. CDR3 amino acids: CASSYTPGLALGGTDTQYF. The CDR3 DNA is TGTGCCAGCAGTTACACACCGGGACTAGCTTTGGGGGGCACAGATACGCAGTATTTT.

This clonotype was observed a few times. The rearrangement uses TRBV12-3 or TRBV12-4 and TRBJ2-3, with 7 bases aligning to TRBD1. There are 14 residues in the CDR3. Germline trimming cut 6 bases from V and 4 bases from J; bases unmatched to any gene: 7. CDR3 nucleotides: TGTGCCAGCAGGGTGGGACAGCTCCCAGATACGCAGTATTTT. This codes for CASRVGQLPDTQYF.

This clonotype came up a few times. The CDR3 bases are TGCGCCAGCAGCCAGCTGCCCGGGACACCCACCGGGGAGCTGTTTTTT. Translated: CASSQLPGTPTGELFF. The chain couples TRBV4-3 to TRBJ2-2; D might be TRBD1 (6 bases). The V end lost 3 bases, the J end lost 4 bases, and 15 bases lay between the germline ends. Germline V gene sequence: CDR1 LGHNA, CDR2 YSLEER. The CDR3 has 16 residues.

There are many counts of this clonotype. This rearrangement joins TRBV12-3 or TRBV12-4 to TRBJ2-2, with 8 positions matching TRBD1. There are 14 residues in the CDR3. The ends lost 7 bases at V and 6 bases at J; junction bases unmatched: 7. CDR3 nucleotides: TGTGCCAGCACCTGGACAGGGCGGCCCGGGGAGCTGTTTTTT. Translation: CASTWTGRPGELFF.

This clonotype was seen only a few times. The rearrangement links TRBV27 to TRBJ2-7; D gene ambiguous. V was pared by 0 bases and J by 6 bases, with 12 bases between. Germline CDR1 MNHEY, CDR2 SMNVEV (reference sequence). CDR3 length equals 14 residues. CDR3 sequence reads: CASSLSAPPGEQYV. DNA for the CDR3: TGTGCCAGCAGTTTATCGGCCCCCCCCGGCGAGCAGTACGTC.